This passage covers 2 T cell receptor beta chains from one sample sequenced in a study of glioma-infiltrating T cells after dendritic cell vaccination. Sequenced by immunoSEQ multiplex PCR; TCRdb stores in-frame clones only, minus some. Found here are about 87,000 clones, around 83% of them singletons; the top ten hold less than 7.5%. Time point defined: after dendritic cell vaccination, including at tumor progression/relapse. Sequenced material: blood, taken after dendritic cell vaccination. The receptors were gathered from a human donor with glioblastoma.

V is TRBV6-6 and J is TRBJ2-3, with 8 bases lining up with TRBD2. The CDR3 is made up of 14 amino acids. CDR1 MNHNY and CDR2 SVGAGI come from the germline V gene (reference sequence). J was trimmed by 5 bases and V by 6 bases; bases with no gene match: 7. This CDR3 reads CASSLGGAGDTQYF. The DNA for the CDR3 is TGTGCCAGCAGCCTCGGGGGGGCAGGAGATACGCAGTATTTT.

The chain combines TRBV4-3 with TRBJ2-1, with TRBD2 matching 11 bases. The germline CDR1 and CDR2 sequences are LGHNA and YSLEER. There are 16 residues in the CDR3. V shed 0 bases and J 6 bases; nucleotides not matched to a gene: 4. CDR3 loop: CASSQEASGGPNEQFF. CDR3 DNA sequence: TGCGCCAGCAGCCAAGAGGCTAGCGGGGGGCCCAATGAGCAGTTCTTC.